Included here is one T cell receptor (beta chain) sequence, with context. Data came from immunoSEQ multiplex PCR; TCRdb stores just in-frame clones and leaves some out. The table shows some 110,000 clones, with 90% occurring only once. Germline values: CDR1 SEHNR, CDR2 FQNEAQ (reference sequence). The CDR3 spans 14 residues. Unmatched junction bases numbered 2, after V lost 5 bases and J lost 0 bases. This sample stems from a study of T cell responses to AZD1222 COVID-19 vaccine. Sequenced material: peripheral blood, taken on day 0 of AZD1222 vaccination. The chain carries TRBV7-9 and TRBJ1-1; 8 nucleotides agree with TRBD1. The clonotype originates from an adult in good health. This CDR3 is CASSGQGLNTEAFF. CDR3 DNA: TGTGCCAGCAGCGGACAGGGATTGAACACTGAAGCTTTCTTT.